This T cell receptor (beta chain) was captured by sequencing in a study of T cells after yellow fever vaccination. Study context: SMART-Seq v4 Ultra Low Input handled preparation of low-cell-number fractions.

Trimming took off 2 bases at V and 0 bases at J, with 19 bases between the two ends. CDR1 and CDR2 from the germline V gene are MGHRA and YSYEKL. CDR3 length: 19 residues. For TCR, cDNA came from 5'RACE template switching, which added a universal primer site and UMIs. Each CDR3 protein is one row after TCRdb ran MiXCR on the 5' RACE reads. The sample has 150,000 or so distinct CDR3 sequences, 6.5% to 8.5% seen once. This clonotype showed up just a few times. What it binds is not known. Findings of the study overall: CD4 and CD8 compartments shared a small share of clonotypes, likely from convergent recombination.

This specimen was CD4+ T cells sorted from PBMCs, taken 5 days after the first yellow fever vaccination. The sequence derives from a man between 18 and 35 years old who received the YFV17D yellow fever vaccine. The J gene is TRBJ1-4, the V gene TRBV4-1, with D possibly TRBD1 on 5 matching bases. The CDR3 is CASSQNHYGRGTTNEKLFF. The CDR3 DNA reads as TGCGCCAGCAGCCAAAATCACTATGGCCGGGGGACAACTAATGAAAAACTGTTTTTT.